This entry features one TCR beta chain sequence. This specimen belongs to a study of blood T cell repertoires in COVID-19. V gave up 7 bases and J gave up 9 bases; unmatched junction bases: 14. CDR1 is GTSNPN, CDR2 SVGIG, per germline (reference sequence). The CDR3 runs to 14 residues. Method: immunoSEQ multiplex PCR; TCRdb's copy keeps in-frame clones and lacks some. The data contain 400,000 to 550,000 clones, about 89% of them singletons. Sequenced input: peripheral blood. This TCR was recovered from a woman younger than 45 with acute or convalescent COVID-19. The chain is built from TRBV30 and TRBJ2-1; 8 bases map to TRBD1. CDR3 region: CASFTGGSYFEQFF. The CDR3 region has the DNA TGTGCCTCATTCACAGGGGGTAGTTATTTTGAGCAGTTCTTC.